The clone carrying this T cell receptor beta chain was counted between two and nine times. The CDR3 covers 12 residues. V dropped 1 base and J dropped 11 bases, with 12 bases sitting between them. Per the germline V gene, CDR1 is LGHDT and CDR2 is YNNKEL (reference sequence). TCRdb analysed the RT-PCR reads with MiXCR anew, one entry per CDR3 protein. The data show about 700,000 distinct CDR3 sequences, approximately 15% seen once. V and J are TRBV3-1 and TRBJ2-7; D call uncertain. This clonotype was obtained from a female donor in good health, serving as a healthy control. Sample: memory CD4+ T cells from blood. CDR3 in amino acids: CASSQGPRRKYF. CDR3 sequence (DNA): TGTGCCAGCAGCCAAGGGCCGAGAAGGAAGTACTTC.